The 27 T cell receptor beta chains below all came from one sample that was sequenced in a study of T cell responses to AZD1222 COVID-19 vaccine. Sequencing was performed with immunoSEQ multiplex PCR; in TCRdb, only in-frame clones are kept and a portion is missing. The data show under 45,000 clones, with roughly 88% seen just once and 18% held by the top ten. The starting material was peripheral blood, obtained 28 days after the second AZD1222 dose. Receptor source: an adult who received the AZD1222 COVID-19 vaccine.

This sequence joins TRBV6-1 and TRBJ2-1; possible D gene TRBD1, 6 bases. This CDR3 is 15 amino acids long. V lost 4 bases to trimming and J lost 5 bases, with 15 bases between them. Germline CDR1 MNHNS, CDR2 SASEGT. This chain's CDR3 is CASSVTGSRDNEQFF. Here the CDR3 DNA reads TGTGCCAGCAGTGTCACAGGGAGTCGGGACAATGAGCAGTTCTTC.

The CDR3 region is CASSYPSTGRTFF. The CDR3 DNA reads TGTGCCAGCAGTTACCCCTCGACAGGGCGGACTTTCTTT. The chain carries TRBV28 and TRBJ1-1; 7 bases fit TRBD1. The trim removed 4 bases at V and 12 bases at J, leaving 11 bases unmatched. The CDR3 consists of 13 residues. CDR1 is MDHEN and CDR2 is SYDVKM in the germline V gene.

V is TRBV3-1 (or the pseudogene TRBV3-2) and J is TRBJ2-2; D possibly matches TRBD1 or TRBD2 (6 bases each). Germline V gene sequence: CDR1 LGHDT, CDR2 YNNKEL (reference sequence). V was shortened by 4 bases and J by 4 bases, with 16 bases between the two germline ends. This CDR3 is 16 amino acids long. Here the CDR3 DNA reads TGTGCCAGCAGCCGGGGGGCGGGGTCCTCCACCGGGGAGCTGTTTTTT. Amino acid sequence: CASSRGAGSSTGELFF.

This clone was observed once. The chain combines TRBV6-1 with TRBJ1-5; D remains unclear. Germline values: CDR1 MNHNS, CDR2 SASEGT. CDR3 size: 14 residues. Trimming took off 2 bases at V and 5 bases at J, with 10 bases between the two ends. The DNA for the CDR3 is TGTGCCAGCAGTGAAATGAGGCCCGATCAGCCCCAGCATTTT. Translation gives CASSEMRPDQPQHF.

The chain employs TRBV5-1 and TRBJ2-7, with TRBD2 as a possible D gene (6 bases). This CDR3 spans 15 amino acids. Germline CDR1 SGHRS, CDR2 YFSETQ. Trimming stripped 5 bases from V and 1 base from J, with 16 bases between. This CDR3 reads CASSLRGGASYEQYF. The CDR3 bases are TGCGCCAGCAGTTTAAGGGGCGGGGCATCCTACGAGCAGTACTTC.

The gene calls are TRBV6-5 and TRBJ1-2; 9 bases line up with TRBD1. The CDR3 is made up of 13 amino acids. J gave up 5 bases and V 2 bases, and 0 bases lay outside the gene matches. CDR1 is MNHEY and CDR2 is SVGAGI in the germline V gene. The CDR3 spells CASSYDRGYGYTF. CDR3 sequence (DNA): TGTGCCAGCAGTTACGACAGGGGGTATGGCTACACCTTC.

V gene TRBV27 combines with J gene TRBJ2-7; the D gene is possibly TRBD1 (6 bases). Germline V gene data show CDR1 as MNHEY and CDR2 as SMNVEV (reference sequence). Trimming cost V 0 bases and J 2 bases, with 11 bases left between them. CDR3 length equals 15 residues. The CDR3 is CASSLSTRTAYEQYF. In DNA, the CDR3 is TGTGCCAGCAGTTTATCGACCAGGACAGCCTACGAGCAGTACTTC.

V usage is TRBV12-3 or TRBV12-4 and J usage is TRBJ1-2, with D unclear. V shed 7 bases and J shed 8 bases, with 14 bases lying between them. The CDR3 contains 12 residues. The CDR3 nucleotides read TGTGCCAGCACTTCCACCGGCGGGGGCTACACCTTC. Translation: CASTSTGGGYTF.

The V call is TRBV6-2 or TRBV6-3, the J call TRBJ1-6; maybe TRBD1 (5 bases). The V and J ends lost 5 bases and 9 bases respectively, with 14 bases between them. The CDR3 spans 14 residues. Germline V gene lookup returns CDR1 MNHEY and CDR2 SVGEGT. The CDR3 DNA reads TGTGCCAGCAGTCTCAGGGTCTCAGGTTCACCCCTCCACTTT. This sequence encodes CASSLRVSGSPLHF.

The chain combines TRBV7-8 with TRBJ1-2, with TRBD1 as a possible D gene (5 bases). Trimming took off 4 bases at V and 4 bases at J, with 16 bases between the two ends. This CDR3 region has 15 residues. Germline CDR1 SGHVS, CDR2 FQNEAQ. CDR3 sequence (DNA): TGTGCCAGCAGCTCCAGGGCCCGGCCCAGCTATGGCTACACCTTC. Encoded protein: CASSSRARPSYGYTF.

The chain employs TRBV30 and TRBJ1-5; no definite D call. Germline assignment: CDR1 GTSNPN and CDR2 SVGIG (reference sequence). The CDR3 is 13 residues long. The ends were cut back, 4 bases at V and 2 bases at J, with 9 bases in the middle. CDR3 coding DNA: TGTGCCTGGACTTACAGCGGCAATCAGCCCCAGCATTTT. It specifies CAWTYSGNQPQHF.

As regards this clone: This same CDR3 is encoded by further DNA sequences in the sample. The chain uses TRBV2 and TRBJ2-7; 10 bases map to TRBD2. With 5 bases clipped from V and 2 bases from J, the junction kept 3 bases outside the gene matches. Germline V gene sequence: CDR1 SNHLY, CDR2 FYNNEI. The CDR3 length is 14 residues. CDR3 residues: CASSLGLAPYEQYF. In DNA form, the CDR3 reads TGTGCCAGCAGTCTGGGACTAGCGCCCTACGAGCAGTACTTC.

This clone was found once. This chain links TRBV7-8 with TRBJ2-1; 10 nucleotides align to TRBD1. The length of the CDR3 is 15 residues. Germline V gene lookup returns CDR1 SGHVS and CDR2 FQNEAQ. V dropped 5 bases and J dropped 8; count of bases not matched to a gene: 9. CDR3 sequence (DNA): TGTGCCAGCAGCGACCGGGGACAGGGGAGGGATGAGCAGTTCTTC. Translated: CASSDRGQGRDEQFF.

The chain is built from TRBV15 and TRBJ2-5; TRBD2 agrees at 8 bases. CDR3 length equals 14 residues. CDR1 LNHNV and CDR2 YYDKDF come from the germline V gene (reference sequence). V dropped 2 bases and J dropped 4; count of bases not matched to a gene: 3. CDR3 DNA sequence: TGTGCCACCAGCAGACTAGCGGGTGGAGAGACCCAGTACTTC. Protein: CATSRLAGGETQYF.

V usage is TRBV5-1 and J usage is TRBJ2-5, with D possibly matching TRBD1 (6 bases). Germline V gene data show CDR1 as SGHRS and CDR2 as YFSETQ. This CDR3 contains 14 residues. V lost 2 bases and J lost 5, with 13 bases in between. In nucleotides, the CDR3 is TGCGCCAGCAGCTTAACAGGGCTTGGCGAGACCCAGTACTTC. Residues: CASSLTGLGETQYF.

The V gene is TRBV12-3 or TRBV12-4, the J gene TRBJ2-7; 10 bases fit TRBD2. V trimming: 6 bases; J trimming: 6 bases; junction bases outside the gene matches: 5. The CDR3 runs 13 residues. CDR3 in amino acids: CASRPSGGLEQYF. DNA of the CDR3: TGTGCCAGCAGACCTAGCGGGGGCCTCGAGCAGTACTTC.

The rearrangement uses TRBV18 and TRBJ1-1, with a possible D match to TRBD1 (6 bases). V was pared by 1 base and J by 1 base, with 10 bases between. The CDR3 extends over 15 amino acids. In germline, CDR1 is KGHSH, CDR2 LQKENI. The CDR3 loop is CASSPLADRNTEAFF. The CDR3 DNA sequence: TGTGCCAGCTCACCACTAGCGGACAGGAACACTGAAGCTTTCTTT. Full variable domain (remainder filled in from reference TRBV18 and TRBJ1-1): NAGVMQNPRHLVRRRGQEARLRCSPMKGHSHVYWYRQLPEEGLKFMVYLQKENIIDESGMPKERFSAEFPKEGPSILRIQQVVRGDSAAYFCASSPLADRNTEAFFGQGTRLTVV.

The chain couples TRBV27 to TRBJ2-7, with D possibly TRBD1 on 5 matching bases. This CDR3 spans 14 amino acids. The germline CDR1 and CDR2 sequences are MNHEY and SMNVEV (reference sequence). V was clipped by 3 bases and J by 6 bases, with 15 bases between them. For the CDR3, the DNA is TGTGCCAGCAGTTTTAGACAGAGAGATACCGAGCAGTACTTC. This sequence encodes CASSFRQRDTEQYF.

V gene TRBV5-1 combines with J gene TRBJ2-7, with 8 bases matching TRBD1. The CDR3 contains 14 residues. Germline V gene sequence: CDR1 SGHRS, CDR2 YFSETQ. V lost 5 bases and J lost 4; bases outside the gene matches: 8. The CDR3 region is CASSYGQGPYEQYF. The DNA of the CDR3 is TGCGCCAGCAGTTATGGACAGGGTCCTTACGAGCAGTACTTC.

The V gene is TRBV28, the J gene TRBJ2-7, with TRBD1 matching over 9 bases. This CDR3 comprises 12 residues. V was pared by 6 bases and J by 5 bases, with 2 bases of the junction left unmatched. Looked up from germline, CDR1 is MDHEN and CDR2 is SYDVKM. The chain's CDR3 is CASRTGGHEQYF. CDR3 bases: TGTGCCAGCAGGACAGGGGGTCACGAGCAGTACTTC. Looking up the rest from reference TRBV28 and TRBJ2-7 gives the full variable domain: DVKVTQSSRYLVKRTGEKVFLECVQDMDHENMFWYRQDPGLGLRLIYFSYDVKMKEKGDIPEGYSVSREKKERFSLILESASTNQTSMYLCASRTGGHEQYFGPGTRLTVT.

The V gene is TRBV7-9, the J gene TRBJ2-7, with D possibly being TRBD1 (6 bases). V shed 5 bases and J shed 0 bases, with 11 bases lying between them. Germline V lookup: CDR1 SEHNR, CDR2 FQNEAQ (reference sequence). The CDR3 covers 14 residues. CDR3 protein: CASSTGQPSYEQYF. The CDR3 nucleotides are TGTGCCAGCAGCACCGGACAGCCCTCCTACGAGCAGTACTTC. The full variable domain, with the rest looked up from reference TRBV7-9 and TRBJ2-7, is DTGVSQNPRHKITKRGQNVTFRCDPISEHNRLYWYRQTLGQGPEFLTYFQNEAQLEKSRLLSDRFSAERPKGSFSTLEIQRTEQGDSAMYLCASSTGQPSYEQYFGPGTRLTVT.

The gene calls are TRBV9 and TRBJ1-2, with 9 bases matching TRBD1. The CDR3 runs to 13 residues. The ends lost 4 bases at V and 6 bases at J; junction bases unmatched: 4. Germline V gives CDR1 SGDLS, CDR2 YYNGEE. CDR3 sequence (DNA): TGTGCCAGCAGCCGGGACAGGGATCATGGCTACACCTTC. Translation: CASSRDRDHGYTF.

This clone was seen a few times. This chain joins TRBV28 and TRBJ1-4; D uncertain. V gave up 7 bases and J gave up 4 bases, with 16 bases separating them. The CDR3 length is 15 residues. Per the germline V gene, CDR1 is MDHEN and CDR2 is SYDVKM. CDR3 sequence (DNA): TGTGCCAGCACCCAAACCGGACGGATTAATGAAAAACTGTTTTTT. It specifies CASTQTGRINEKLFF.

The chain employs TRBV9 and TRBJ2-1; a weak D match, TRBD2 (6 bases). Trimming removed 4 bases from V and 0 bases from J, with 20 bases in between. The CDR3 is 18 amino acids. Looked up from germline, CDR1 is SGDLS and CDR2 is YYNGEE. The CDR3 loop reads CASSPRGGSGSSYNEQFF. For the CDR3, the DNA is TGTGCCAGCAGCCCCCGTGGGGGGAGCGGTAGCTCCTACAATGAGCAGTTCTTC.

V and J are TRBV29-1 and TRBJ1-5; no clear D gene. The CDR3 runs to 12 residues. Deletions cut 6 bases from V and 3 bases from J, with 9 bases between. The V gene's germline CDR1 is SQVTM and CDR2 ANQGSEA. The CDR3 nucleotides read TGCAGCGTCGGCGGGTACAATCAGCCCCAGCATTTT. It is translated as CSVGGYNQPQHF.

About this clone itself: Within the sample, other DNA sequences also encode this same CDR3. The chain has TRBV28 and TRBJ2-7, with D uncertain. The germline V gene has CDR1 MDHEN and CDR2 SYDVKM. The CDR3 totals 12 residues. V dropped 5 bases and J dropped 2 bases, with 7 bases sitting between them. The CDR3 DNA sequence: TGTGCCAGCAGTCCAACCGCCTACGAGCAGTACTTC. Translation: CASSPTAYEQYF. Supplemented by reference TRBV28 and TRBJ2-7, the full variable domain reads DVKVTQSSRYLVKRTGEKVFLECVQDMDHENMFWYRQDPGLGLRLIYFSYDVKMKEKGDIPEGYSVSREKKERFSLILESASTNQTSMYLCASSPTAYEQYFGPGTRLTVT.

The chain employs TRBV9 and TRBJ2-7; D might be TRBD1 (6 bases). CDR3 length: 17 amino acids. Germline-derived CDR1 and CDR2 are SGDLS and YYNGEE. Trimming removed 0 bases from V and 7 bases from J, with 23 bases in between. CDR3 sequence reads: CASSVEGVNCLPGEQYF. CDR3 nucleotides: TGTGCCAGCAGCGTAGAGGGGGTGAATTGTCTCCCCGGGGAGCAGTACTTC.